The 25 T cell receptor beta chains below come from one sample, sequenced in a study of cytomegalovirus exposure and HLA in healthy donors. Clones were read by immunoSEQ multiplex PCR, and TCRdb kept only the in-frame ones, dropping some. The sample has roughly 250,000 clones; around 91% are singletons. The sample consisted of PBMCs. These receptors originate from a woman aged 18-29 years in good health and CMV-seronegative.

In the case of this clone: The sample carries other DNA sequences with the same CDR3. The J gene is TRBJ1-2, the V gene TRBV4-1, with TRBD1 identical over 9 bases. This CDR3 is built from 13 residues. Trimming took 1 base from V and 6 from J; bases not matched to a gene: 0. Germline V CDR1 and CDR2: MGHRA, YSYEKL. CDR3 bases: TGCGCCAGCAGCCAAGGGACAGGGGATGGCTACACCTTC. Amino acid sequence: CASSQGTGDGYTF.

This rearrangement joins TRBV5-1 to TRBJ2-5, with 8 bases lining up with TRBD2. Germline V lookup: CDR1 SGHRS, CDR2 YFSETQ. This CDR3 contains 16 residues. V was pared by 1 base and J by 3 bases, with 8 bases of the junction left unmatched. CDR3: CASSLLALAAEETQYF. The CDR3 DNA reads as TGCGCCAGCAGCTTGCTCGCACTAGCGGCTGAAGAGACCCAGTACTTC. Filled out from reference TRBV5-1 and TRBJ2-5, the complete variable domain reads KAGVTQTPRYLIKTRGQQVTLSCSPISGHRSVSWYQQTPGQGLQFLFEYFSETQRNKGNFPGRFSGRQFSNSRSEMNVSTLELGDSALYLCASSLLALAAEETQYFGPGTRLLVL.

The rearrangement uses TRBV19 and TRBJ2-3; 14 bases align to TRBD2. Per the germline V gene, CDR1 is LNHDA and CDR2 is SQIVND (reference sequence). The CDR3 has 17 amino acids. Losses at the gene ends were 5 bases for V and 0 bases for J; bases not matched to a gene: 4. The CDR3 region has the DNA TGTGCCAGTAGTTCGGGACTAGCGGGGGACAGCACAGATACGCAGTATTTT. Residues: CASSSGLAGDSTDTQYF.

The chain recombines TRBV18 with TRBJ1-4, with 11 bases aligning to TRBD1. Germline trimming cut 3 bases from V and 7 bases from J; bases unmatched to any gene: 1. The CDR3 runs to 14 residues. Germline CDR1 KGHSH, CDR2 LQKENI. CDR3 sequence reads: CASSPDRGREKLFF. Written as DNA, the CDR3 is TGTGCCAGCTCACCGGACAGGGGGCGTGAAAAACTGTTTTTT.

CDR3 bases: TGTGCCAGCAGCTCCTACGGAGATAACTATGGCTACACCTTC. This encodes CASSSYGDNYGYTF. The chain is built from TRBV7-2 and TRBJ1-2; D unclear. The CDR3 runs 14 residues. Trimming stripped 4 bases from V and 1 base from J, with 10 bases between. Germline V lookup: CDR1 SGHTA, CDR2 FQGNSA. Variable domain in full (rest from reference TRBV7-2 and TRBJ1-2): GAGVSQSPSNKVTEKGKDVELRCDPISGHTALYWYRQSLGQGLEFLIYFQGNSAPDKSGLPSDRFSAERTGGSVSTLTIQRTQQEDSAVYLCASSSYGDNYGYTFGSGTRLTVV.

This rearrangement joins TRBV28 to TRBJ2-1; 10 bases line up with TRBD2. CDR3 length: 15 amino acids. The germline V gene has CDR1 MDHEN and CDR2 SYDVKM. J was trimmed by 5 bases and V by 3 bases; bases with no gene match: 4. CDR3 protein: CASSFSGGNNNEQFF. DNA for the CDR3: TGTGCCAGCAGTTTTAGCGGGGGGAATAACAATGAGCAGTTCTTC.

This chain connects TRBV7-6 to TRBJ2-3; 11 positions agree with TRBD2. This CDR3 has 18 amino acids. In germline, CDR1 is SGHVS, CDR2 FNYEAQ. Unmatched junction bases numbered 9, after V lost 2 bases and J lost 2 bases. Here the CDR3 DNA reads TGTGCCAGCAGCTTAACTTCGGCTAGCGGGGGGATCACAGATACGCAGTATTTT. This translates into CASSLTSASGGITDTQYF.

V is TRBV9 and J is TRBJ2-5, with D maybe TRBD2 (6 bases). Trimming took off 0 bases at V and 5 bases at J, with 17 bases between the two ends. CDR1 is SGDLS, CDR2 YYNGEE, per germline. This CDR3 spans 16 amino acids. The CDR3 DNA reads TGTGCCAGCAGCGTAGTTCCCCTGGCAGGGAGGGAGACCCAGTACTTC. It yields the protein CASSVVPLAGRETQYF.

The gene calls are TRBV7-7 and TRBJ1-1; 8 bases are shared with TRBD1. The CDR3 is 15 residues long. The germline V gene has CDR1 SSHAT and CDR2 FNYEAQ (reference sequence). V gave up 5 bases and J gave up 1 base; unmatched junction bases: 6. CDR3 sequence reads: CASSPLGQANTEAFF. The CDR3 DNA is TGTGCCAGCAGCCCCCTGGGACAGGCGAACACTGAAGCTTTCTTT.

The chain joins TRBV14 to TRBJ2-7; D not certain. In germline, CDR1 is SGHDN, CDR2 FVKESK. The CDR3 runs to 16 residues. Trimming removed 0 bases at V and 0 bases at J, with 12 bases between. The CDR3 sequence: CASSQETGFPSYEQYF. CDR3 nucleotides: TGTGCCAGCAGCCAAGAGACCGGGTTCCCCTCCTACGAGCAGTACTTC.

V and J are TRBV10-1 and TRBJ2-1; weak D call: TRBD2 (6 bases). CDR1 is WNHNN, CDR2 SYGVQD, per germline (reference sequence). CDR3 length equals 14 residues. V lost 2 bases, J lost 7 bases, and 12 bases lay in between. The CDR3 here is CASSEPGRGNEQFF. CDR3 coding DNA: TGCGCCAGCAGTGAGCCGGGACGGGGGAATGAGCAGTTCTTC.

The gene calls are TRBV6-1 and TRBJ2-7, with a tentative D call TRBD2 (5 bases). The CDR3 totals 15 residues. CDR1 MNHNS and CDR2 SASEGT come from the germline V gene. V lost 3 bases to trimming and J lost 0 bases, with 12 bases between them. CDR3 residues: CASSDGAAPSYEQYV. CDR3 coding DNA: TGTGCCAGCAGTGACGGAGCGGCCCCCTCCTACGAGCAGTACGTC.

This clone was observed once. V is TRBV7-2 and J is TRBJ1-2; D perhaps matches TRBD1 (5 bases). The germline V and J ends were trimmed by 5 bases and 5 bases, with 15 bases remaining between them. CDR1 and CDR2 (germline): SGHTA, FQGNSA. The CDR3 runs 14 residues. The CDR3 sequence: CASSPGGVWYGYTF. The CDR3 DNA reads TGTGCCAGCAGCCCCGGGGGGGTTTGGTATGGCTACACCTTC.

The CDR3 sequence: CASRGLGGGITEAFF. The CDR3 DNA sequence: TGTGCCAGCCGGGGTCTTGGGGGAGGGATCACTGAAGCTTTCTTT. The chain carries TRBV28 and TRBJ1-1, with a possible D match to TRBD1 (5 bases). The CDR3 runs 15 residues. Germline CDR1 reads MDHEN; CDR2 reads SYDVKM. Deletions cut 8 bases from V and 4 bases from J, with 20 bases between.

The V call is TRBV5-8, the J call TRBJ1-2; 7 bases are shared with TRBD1. The J segment lost 2 bases and the V segment lost 4 bases, leaving 8 bases of the junction unmatched. Per the germline V gene, CDR1 is SGHTS and CDR2 is YDEGEE. The CDR3 has 15 amino acids. The CDR3 protein is CASSTTDRVNYGYTF. For the CDR3, the DNA is TGTGCCAGCAGCACCACAGACAGGGTAAACTATGGCTACACCTTC.

The rearrangement links TRBV2 to TRBJ2-1; 7 bases agree with TRBD1. V shed 1 base, J shed 4 bases, and the junction held 4 bases outside the gene matches. Germline CDR1 is SNHLY and CDR2 is FYNNEI. The CDR3 is made up of 15 amino acids. The CDR3 is CASSEGRGRYNEQFF. CDR3 nucleotides: TGTGCCAGCAGTGAAGGTAGGGGGCGATACAATGAGCAGTTCTTC.

The chain is built from TRBV7-9 and TRBJ2-1; TRBD1 matches at 9 bases. The CDR3 has 16 amino acids. Germline CDR1 SEHNR, CDR2 FQNEAQ (reference sequence). V trimming: 5 bases; J trimming: 6 bases; junction bases outside the gene matches: 11. DNA for the CDR3: TGTGCCAGCAGCCAGAGGGGACAGGGCTCTCCCAATGAGCAGTTCTTC. It translates to CASSQRGQGSPNEQFF. The complete variable domain, with remaining parts taken from reference TRBV7-9 and TRBJ2-1, reads DTGVSQNPRHKITKRGQNVTFRCDPISEHNRLYWYRQTLGQGPEFLTYFQNEAQLEKSRLLSDRFSAERPKGSFSTLEIQRTEQGDSAMYLCASSQRGQGSPNEQFFGPGTRLTVL.

The rearrangement links TRBV9 to TRBJ2-3; D is perhaps TRBD1 (7 bases). This CDR3 has 16 residues. V lost 1 base and J lost 5, with 17 bases in between. In germline, CDR1 is SGDLS, CDR2 YYNGEE. CDR3 protein: CASSVLGGQGGDTQYF. The DNA of the CDR3 is TGTGCCAGCAGCGTACTAGGAGGGCAGGGGGGAGATACGCAGTATTTT.

This chain links TRBV28 with TRBJ1-1; D perhaps matches TRBD1 (5 bases). The CDR3 is 16 residues long. The germline V and J ends were trimmed by 3 bases and 4 bases, with 18 bases remaining between them. Germline V CDR1 and CDR2: MDHEN, SYDVKM. The CDR3 coding sequence is TGTGCCAGCAGTTTTGTCGGTTTCCAGGGCGGCACTGAAGCTTTCTTT. Protein product: CASSFVGFQGGTEAFF. Supplemented by reference TRBV28 and TRBJ1-1, the full variable domain reads DVKVTQSSRYLVKRTGEKVFLECVQDMDHENMFWYRQDPGLGLRLIYFSYDVKMKEKGDIPEGYSVSREKKERFSLILESASTNQTSMYLCASSFVGFQGGTEAFFGQGTRLTVV.

The rearrangement links TRBV4-1 to TRBJ1-1; possible D gene TRBD1, 5 bases. The CDR3 consists of 14 residues. The germline V and J ends were trimmed by 0 bases and 7 bases, with 12 bases remaining between them. The germline gives CDR1 MGHRA, CDR2 YSYEKL. CDR3 protein: CASSQDLTTGEAFF. The CDR3 DNA is TGCGCCAGCAGCCAAGATTTAACAACAGGTGAAGCTTTCTTT.

This chain connects TRBV5-1 to TRBJ2-6, with a tentative D call TRBD1 (5 bases). The CDR3 consists of 17 residues. Germline CDR1 reads SGHRS; CDR2 reads YFSETQ. Trimming left V 2 bases short and J 1 base short, with 13 bases between. For the CDR3, the DNA is TGCGCCAGCAGCTTTGGGGCAGTGCCTTCTGGGGCCAACGTCCTGACTTTC. Amino acid sequence: CASSFGAVPSGANVLTF.

The V and J genes are TRBV6-1 and TRBJ2-1; 10 positions agree with TRBD2. The CDR3 spans 16 residues. J lost 0 bases, V lost 4 bases, and 3 bases had no gene match. Germline lookup yields CDR1 MNHNS and CDR2 SASEGT. The CDR3 protein is CASSGGLADSYNEQFF. CDR3 sequence (DNA): TGTGCCAGCAGTGGCGGACTAGCGGACTCCTACAATGAGCAGTTCTTC.

In DNA form, the CDR3 reads TGTGCCAGCAGCGCCCACGGGACAGGACTCTACGAGCAGTACTTC. It specifies CASSAHGTGLYEQYF. V usage is TRBV7-2 and J usage is TRBJ2-7; the match to TRBD1 covers 8 bases. Trimming removed 5 bases from V and 3 bases from J; junction bases left unmatched: 9. This CDR3 spans 15 amino acids. Germline V gene data show CDR1 as SGHTA and CDR2 as FQGNSA.

The CDR3 DNA follows: TGTGCCAGCAGCCTAGCGGGGAGCACAGATACGCAGTATTTT. Protein sequence: CASSLAGSTDTQYF. The chain has TRBV7-3 and TRBJ2-3, with 9 bases identical to TRBD2. Germline CDR1 reads SGHTA; CDR2 reads FQGTGA. The J segment lost 0 bases and the V segment lost 5 bases, leaving 0 bases of the junction unmatched. There are 14 residues in the CDR3.

This chain connects TRBV4-3 to TRBJ1-2; 7 bases line up with TRBD1. The V gene's germline CDR1 is LGHNA and CDR2 YSLEER. CDR3 length: 16 residues. V lost 0 bases and J lost 3; bases outside the gene matches: 7. The CDR3 nucleotides are TGCGCCAGCAGCCAAGATCGGACAGGATCCTACTATGGCTACACCTTC. It yields the protein CASSQDRTGSYYGYTF.